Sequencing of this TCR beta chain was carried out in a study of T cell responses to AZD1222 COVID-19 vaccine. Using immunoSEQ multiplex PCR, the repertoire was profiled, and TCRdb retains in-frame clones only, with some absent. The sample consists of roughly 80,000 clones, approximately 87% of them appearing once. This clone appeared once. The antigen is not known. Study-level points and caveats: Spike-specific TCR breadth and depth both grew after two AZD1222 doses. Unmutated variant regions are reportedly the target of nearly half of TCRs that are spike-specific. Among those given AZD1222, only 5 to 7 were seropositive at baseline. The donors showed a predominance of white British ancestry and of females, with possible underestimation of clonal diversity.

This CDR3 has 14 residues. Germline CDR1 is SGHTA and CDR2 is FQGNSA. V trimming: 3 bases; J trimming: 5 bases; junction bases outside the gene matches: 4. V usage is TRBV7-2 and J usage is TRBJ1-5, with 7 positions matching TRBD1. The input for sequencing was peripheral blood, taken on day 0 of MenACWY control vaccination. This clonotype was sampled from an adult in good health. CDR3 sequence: CASSLGQTYQPQHF. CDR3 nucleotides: TGTGCCAGCAGCTTGGGACAGACTTATCAGCCCCAGCATTTT.